These T cell receptor beta chains were read from a single sample in a study of CD8 T cell repertoires and HIV-1 epitope variants. These TCRs' antigens remain unknown. Profiled with immunoSEQ multiplex PCR; TCRdb holds only in-frame clones, not every one. This table holds around 5,800 clones, less than 70% found once. Sequencing used cultured CD8+ T cells derived from PBMCs. These TCRs come from a male donor with HIV. Both conserved end residues are part of each CDR3. The D gene is left open where the match is weak. Clone size, where shown, is once, few, many, or a class for clones that have expanded.

TRBV15	once	TRBJ1-5	.	CATSRGVQPQHF	TGTGCCACCAGCAGGGGGGTTCAGCCCCAGCATTTT
TRBV9	.	TRBJ2-3	.	CASREGGTDTQYF	TGTGCCTCCCGGGAAGGAGGCACAGATACGCAGTATTTT
TRBV21-1	.	TRBJ1-1	.	CASDITGYTEAFF	TGTGCCAGCGATATAACAGGGTATACTGAAGCTTTCTTT
TRBV19	.	TRBJ2-1	.	CASSMSGLYNEQFF	TGTGCCAGTAGTATGTCGGGACTTTACAATGAGCAGTTCTTC
TRBV9	.	TRBJ2-1	TRBD2	CASSGSGGAGNEQFF	TGTGCCAGCAGCGGTAGCGGGGGGGCCGGGAATGAGCAGTTCTTC
TRBV7-2	few	TRBJ1-1	.	CASSLHGPGAGDTEAFF	TGTGCCAGCAGCTTACACGGTCCGGGGGCGGGTGACACTGAAGCTTTCTTT
TRBV18	.	TRBJ2-1	TRBD2	CASSPRIAGYEQFF	TGTGCCAGCTCACCACGGATAGCGGGTTATGAGCAGTTCTTC
TRBV19	few	TRBJ2-1	TRBD2	CASSIEGGRSYNEQFF	TGTGCCAGTAGTATAGAGGGCGGGAGGTCCTACAATGAGCAGTTCTTC
TRBV28	.	TRBJ1-2	TRBD1	CASRTWTGGKGYTF	TGTGCCAGCAGGACCTGGACAGGGGGAAAGGGCTACACCTTC
TRBV27	.	TRBJ1-3	.	CASSSGNTIYF	TGTGCCAGCAGTTCCGGAAACACCATATATTTT
TRBV7-9	medium-sized	TRBJ2-1	TRBD2	CASSLIAGGGSYNEQFF	TGTGCCAGCAGCTTAATAGCGGGGGGTGGCTCCTACAATGAGCAGTTCTTC
TRBV28	.	TRBJ1-4	.	CASSLPTGEKLFF	TGTGCCAGCAGTTTACCCACAGGGGAAAAACTGTTTTTT
TRBV6-5	.	TRBJ2-1	.	CASSEGGEQFF	TGTGCCAGCAGTGAGGGGGGTGAGCAGTTCTTC
TRBV19	.	TRBJ1-5	.	CASRGGYSNQPQHF	TGTGCCAGTAGAGGGGGTTATAGCAATCAGCCCCAGCATTTT
TRBV27	.	TRBJ1-4	.	CASSPLAAGSNEKLFF	TGTGCCAGCAGTCCCCTAGCGGCAGGGTCTAATGAAAAACTGTTTTTT
TRBV5-1	.	TRBJ2-3	.	CASKRGLLMYSTDTQYF	TGCGCCAGCAAACGGGGACTCCTCATGTACAGCACAGATACGCAGTATTTT
TRBV28	.	TRBJ2-5	TRBD1	CASSRLNTGTGGEETQYF	TGTGCCAGCAGCCGTTTGAACACCGGGACAGGGGGCGAAGAGACCCAGTACTTC
TRBV5-4	.	TRBJ2-7	TRBD1	CASSWQSTRGLYEQYF	TGTGCCAGCAGCTGGCAGTCGACCAGGGGGCTATACGAGCAGTACTTC
TRBV28	.	TRBJ2-7	TRBD1	CASSQTGTDLYEQYF	TGTGCCAGCAGTCAAACCGGGACAGACCTCTACGAGCAGTACTTC
TRBV7-9	few	TRBJ2-1	.	CATPPEGTSYNEQFF	TGTGCCACCCCCCCTGAGGGGACCAGTTACAATGAGCAGTTCTTC
TRBV6-4	.	TRBJ2-3	TRBD1	CASSEEGAADTQYF	TGTGCCAGCAGTGAAGAGGGGGCGGCAGATACGCAGTATTTT
TRBV6-4	.	TRBJ1-1	.	CASSDSRGGVPEAFF	TGTGCCAGCAGTGACTCTCGAGGAGGGGTCCCTGAAGCTTTCTTT